This entry lists 26 T cell receptor beta chains sequenced from one sample in a study of vaccination and CD4 T cells after COVID-19. Sequence data for DNA of cultured CD4+ T cells were generated by the Oncomine TCR Beta short-read assay. TCRdb reprocessed the PCR reads with MiXCR, giving one entry per CDR3 protein. The profile shows 15,000 to 20,000 distinct CDR3 sequences, around two fifths of them singletons. Treatment reported: roughly 10-day PBMC culture with coronavirus spike peptide pools or control peptides (ViraFEST assay). Their target antigens are unknown. The sequencing here drew on CD4+ T cells from blood, cultured in vitro, taken before SARS-CoV-2 vaccination. These receptors were collected from a human donor who had recovered from COVID-19.

The chain recombines TRBV7-9 with TRBJ2-5; D is ambiguous. V lost 0 bases, J lost 5 bases, and 13 bases lay in between. CDR3 length equals 15 residues. Germline V gene data show CDR1 as SEHNR and CDR2 as FQNEAQ (reference sequence). CDR3 DNA: TGTGCCAGCAGCTTAGCAGTGGTTGAATGGGAGACCCAGTACTTC. It yields the protein CASSLAVVEWETQYF.

This clonotype was seen a few times. The V gene is TRBV11-3, the J gene TRBJ2-3; 10 nucleotides match TRBD2. Germline trimming cut 1 base from V and 4 bases from J; bases unmatched to any gene: 8. Germline lookup yields CDR1 SGHNT and CDR2 YENEEA. There are 17 residues in the CDR3. The CDR3 sequence is CASSLGDRLAGADTQYF. CDR3 nucleotide sequence: TGTGCCAGCAGCTTAGGGGATCGGCTAGCGGGAGCAGATACGCAGTATTTT.

A few counts support this clonotype. The V gene is TRBV6-2 or TRBV6-3, the J gene TRBJ2-1, with TRBD1 matching 8 bases. This CDR3 region has 15 residues. The germline V gene encodes CDR1 MNHEY and CDR2 SVGEGT. J was trimmed by 6 bases and V by 2 bases; bases with no gene match: 6. Here the CDR3 DNA reads TGTGCCAGCAGTTACGGACAGGGCAGACTCAATGAGCAGTTCTTC. Protein product: CASSYGQGRLNEQFF.

This clonotype appeared a few times. The gene calls are TRBV20-1 and TRBJ2-3; TRBD2 aligns across 7 bases. The CDR3 runs to 15 residues. With 6 bases clipped from V and 1 base from J, the junction kept 10 bases outside the gene matches. CDR1 and CDR2 (germline): DFQATT, SNEGSKA (reference sequence). The CDR3 region has the DNA TGCAGTGCCACGGATATAGCGGGCGGCACAGATACGCAGTATTTT. Encoded protein: CSATDIAGGTDTQYF.

The CDR3 nucleotides are TGTGCCAGTACGATAGGGGGGGCTGGGAACACTGAAGCTTTCTTT. It yields the protein CASTIGGAGNTEAFF. The genes are TRBV19 and TRBJ1-1, with D perhaps matching TRBD1 (6 bases). The V end was cut by 7 bases, the J end by 1 base, with 16 bases between. CDR3 length: 15 amino acids. CDR1 is LNHDA, CDR2 SQIVND, per germline (reference sequence).

This clonotype was seen a few times. The chain carries TRBV6-1 and TRBJ1-5; 8 bases agree with TRBD1. J gave up 6 bases and V 4 bases, and 17 bases lay outside the gene matches. The CDR3 has 18 amino acids. Germline V gene lookup returns CDR1 MNHNS and CDR2 SASEGT. This CDR3 reads CASSALWTGSFFPQPQHF. The CDR3 nucleotides read TGTGCCAGCAGTGCATTGTGGACAGGGAGCTTCTTCCCTCAGCCCCAGCATTTT.

This clonotype was detected only a few times. The V gene is TRBV10-1, the J gene TRBJ2-3, with D unclear. V lost 2 bases and J lost 2, with 8 bases in between. The CDR3 contains 14 residues. Germline CDR1 reads WNHNN; CDR2 reads SYGVQD (reference sequence). The CDR3 sequence is CASSEGKYTDTQYF. The CDR3 DNA reads as TGCGCCAGCAGTGAGGGGAAGTACACAGATACGCAGTATTTT.

The gene calls are TRBV20-1 and TRBJ2-1, with TRBD2 matching 16 bases. This CDR3 is built from 14 residues. Germline-derived CDR1 and CDR2 are DFQATT and SNEGSKA (reference sequence). J gave up 7 bases and V 3 bases, and 0 bases lay outside the gene matches. This CDR3 reads CSARGLAGGNEQFF. DNA of the CDR3: TGCAGTGCTAGGGGACTAGCGGGAGGGAATGAGCAGTTCTTC.

CDR3 sequence: CASSLSRKLFF. CDR3 bases: TGTGCCAGCAGTTTGTCACGAAAACTGTTTTTT. This chain links TRBV28 with TRBJ1-4; D is ambiguous. The V gene's germline CDR1 is MDHEN and CDR2 SYDVKM. V lost 3 bases and J lost 10, with 6 bases in between. The CDR3 has 11 amino acids.

As regards this clonotype: One end of the junction varies from germline; a read error may be responsible. The chain uses TRBV6-1 and TRBJ2-5, with D hard to call. In germline, CDR1 is MNHNS, CDR2 SASEGT. This CDR3 region has 15 residues. The CDR3 nucleotides are TGTGCCATCAGTGAGTCTCAATTAGCCCCCGAGACCCAGTACTTC. Translating gives CAISESQLAPETQYF.

Only a few counts were recorded for this clonotype. J is TRBJ2-2 and V is TRBV5-4, with TRBD1 identical over 12 bases. CDR3 size: 16 residues. The germline CDR1 and CDR2 sequences are SGHNT and YYREEE (reference sequence). Unmatched junction bases numbered 6, after V lost 5 bases and J lost 4 bases. The CDR3 region is CASRLAGQGATGELFF. The CDR3 DNA reads TGTGCCAGCAGGCTGGCGGGACAGGGGGCCACCGGGGAGCTGTTTTTT.

V and J are TRBV9 and TRBJ2-7; tentative D call: TRBD1 (5 bases). Germline lookup yields CDR1 SGDLS and CDR2 YYNGEE. This CDR3 is 14 amino acids long. The ends were cut back, 0 bases at V and 0 bases at J, with 7 bases in the middle. Written as DNA, the CDR3 is TGTGCCAGCAGCGTAGGGGGCTCCTCCTACGAGCAGTACTTC. This encodes CASSVGGSSYEQYF.

In the case of this clonotype: The junction does not match germline at one end; this may be a read error. The chain uses TRBV7-9 and TRBJ2-7, with 8 bases identical to TRBD1. The CDR3 is made up of 15 amino acids. Germline values: CDR1 SEHNR, CDR2 FQNEAQ (reference sequence). CDR3 nucleotides: TGCGCCAGCAGCTTGTTCGAGACAGGGGTCCGGGAGCAGTACTTC. This codes for CASSLFETGVREQYF.

DNA of the CDR3: TGTGCCAGCGGCCCGAACCGGGACACCATGCTAATCTCTGGAAACACCATATATTTT. Protein product: CASGPNRDTMLISGNTIYF. The chain uses TRBV6-1 and TRBJ1-3, with a tentative D call TRBD1 (6 bases). The V gene lost 8 bases and the J gene lost 0 bases, with 26 bases spanning the gap. CDR1 is MNHNS and CDR2 is SASEGT in the germline V gene. The CDR3 is 19 residues long.

The genes are TRBV10-3 and TRBJ1-1; D uncertain. There are 11 residues in the CDR3. Germline CDR1 reads ENHRY; CDR2 reads SYGVKD. The V end lost 4 bases, the J end lost 2 bases, and 2 bases lay between the germline ends. The CDR3, as DNA: TGTGCCATCAGTGGAAACACTGAAGCTTTCTTT. It specifies CAISGNTEAFF.

CDR3 in amino acids: CASRGTGGVYGYTF. As DNA, the CDR3 is TGTGCCAGCAGGGGGACAGGGGGCGTATATGGCTACACCTTC. The genes are TRBV6-1 and TRBJ1-2; TRBD1 matches 12 bases. This CDR3 contains 14 residues. Germline values: CDR1 MNHNS, CDR2 SASEGT. V lost 6 bases and J lost 5; bases outside the gene matches: 4.

The chain couples TRBV11-1 to TRBJ2-2; D is perhaps TRBD1 (6 bases). This CDR3 comprises 17 residues. Germline-derived CDR1 and CDR2 are SGHAT and FQDESV (reference sequence). The V gene lost 5 bases and the J gene lost 4 bases, with 20 bases spanning the gap. CDR3 bases: TGTGCCAGCAGCCGGAACCCAGGGGCAGGGGTCACCGGGGAGCTGTTTTTT. Protein: CASSRNPGAGVTGELFF.

The genes are TRBV6-5 and TRBJ2-1; a possible D gene is TRBD2 (6 bases). This CDR3 region has 12 residues. Germline CDR1 MNHEY, CDR2 SVGAGI. Between the trimmed V and J ends, which lost 3 bases and 9 bases, there was a span of 9 bases. CDR3 in amino acids: CASSYPGGEQFF. The CDR3 nucleotides read TGTGCCAGCAGTTATCCCGGGGGTGAGCAGTTCTTC.

The CDR3 sequence is CASSLETGRGELFF. The CDR3 nucleotides are TGCGCCAGCAGCTTGGAGACAGGGCGAGGGGAGCTGTTTTTT. The chain couples TRBV5-1 to TRBJ2-2; TRBD1 matches at 7 bases. CDR3 length: 14 residues. Germline CDR1 reads SGHRS; CDR2 reads YFSETQ. The junction had 4 bases not matched to a gene; V was cut back by 0 bases and J by 8 bases. Together with reference TRBV5-1 and TRBJ2-2, the CDR3 gives the full variable domain: KAGVTQTPRYLIKTRGQQVTLSCSPISGHRSVSWYQQTPGQGLQFLFEYFSETQRNKGNFPGRFSGRQFSNSRSEMNVSTLELGDSALYLCASSLETGRGELFFGEGSRLTVL.

J is TRBJ2-2 and V is TRBV6-1, with no clear D. V lost 7 bases and J 1 base, leaving 13 bases between the germline ends. Germline V lookup: CDR1 MNHNS, CDR2 SASEGT. This CDR3 comprises 15 residues. In DNA, the CDR3 is TGTGCCAGCAACCTGGACGGTATGAACACCGGGGAGCTGTTTTTT. This gives the protein CASNLDGMNTGELFF.

This clonotype was recorded a few times. The rearrangement links TRBV15 to TRBJ2-5; possible D gene TRBD2, 5 bases. CDR3 length: 13 residues. Germline V CDR1 and CDR2: LNHNV, YYDKDF (reference sequence). V lost 5 bases to trimming and J lost 4 bases, with 11 bases between them. The CDR3 loop reads CATSRGRVETQYF. For the CDR3, the DNA is TGTGCCACCAGCCGGGGAAGGGTAGAGACCCAGTACTTC.

The rearrangement joins TRBV19 to TRBJ1-1, with 7 bases identical to TRBD1. Trimming took 7 bases from V and 1 from J; bases not matched to a gene: 6. Per germline, CDR1 LNHDA and CDR2 SQIVND (reference sequence). The CDR3 has 14 amino acids. CDR3 coding DNA: TGTGCCAGTATCGAGGGACAGTCGAACACTGAAGCTTTCTTT. Its translation is CASIEGQSNTEAFF.

The chain uses TRBV28 and TRBJ1-2, with D uncertain. The germline V gene has CDR1 MDHEN and CDR2 SYDVKM. The CDR3 contains 13 residues. V was shortened by 8 bases and J by 4 bases, with 14 bases between the two germline ends. CDR3 sequence reads: CASVGVSGYGYTF. As DNA, the CDR3 is TGTGCCAGCGTTGGGGTGTCGGGCTATGGCTACACCTTC.

This clonotype was seen more than once but under ten times. The V and J genes are TRBV7-2 and TRBJ2-5, with TRBD2 matching 8 bases. The CDR3 consists of 15 residues. The germline V gene encodes CDR1 SGHTA and CDR2 FQGNSA. The trim removed 5 bases at V and 4 bases at J, leaving 9 bases unmatched. The CDR3 DNA is TGTGCCAGCAGCCCTCAGGGACTAGTGTCAGAGACCCAGTACTTC. It yields the protein CASSPQGLVSETQYF.

V is TRBV28 and J is TRBJ1-1; D not certain. V lost 3 bases and J lost 2, with 4 bases in between. Looked up from germline, CDR1 is MDHEN and CDR2 is SYDVKM. The CDR3 length is 12 residues. CDR3 loop: CASSLFNTEAFF. In nucleotides, the CDR3 is TGTGCCAGCAGTTTGTTTAACACTGAAGCTTTCTTT. The full variable domain, completed using reference TRBV28 and TRBJ1-1, is DVKVTQSSRYLVKRTGEKVFLECVQDMDHENMFWYRQDPGLGLRLIYFSYDVKMKEKGDIPEGYSVSREKKERFSLILESASTNQTSMYLCASSLFNTEAFFGQGTRLTVV.

This chain uses TRBV24-1 with TRBJ2-1; unclear D gene. The CDR3 extends over 12 amino acids. Germline loops: CDR1 KGHDR, CDR2 SFDVKD. Deletions cut 5 bases from V and 4 bases from J, with 5 bases between. CDR3 nucleotide sequence: TGTGCCACCAGTGTGGGATACAATGAGCAGTTCTTC. Translation: CATSVGYNEQFF.